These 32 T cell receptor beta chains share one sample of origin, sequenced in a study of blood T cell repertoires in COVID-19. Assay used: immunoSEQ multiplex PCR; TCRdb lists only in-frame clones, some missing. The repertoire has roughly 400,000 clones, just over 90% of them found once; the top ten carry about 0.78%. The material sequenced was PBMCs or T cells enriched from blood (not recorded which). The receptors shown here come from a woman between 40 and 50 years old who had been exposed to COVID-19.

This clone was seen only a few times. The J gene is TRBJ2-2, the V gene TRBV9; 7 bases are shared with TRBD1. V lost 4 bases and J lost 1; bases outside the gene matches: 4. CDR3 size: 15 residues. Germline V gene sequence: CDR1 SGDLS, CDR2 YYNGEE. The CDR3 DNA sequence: TGTGCCAGCAGCCCACGGACAGGGAACACCGGGGAGCTGTTTTTT. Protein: CASSPRTGNTGELFF.

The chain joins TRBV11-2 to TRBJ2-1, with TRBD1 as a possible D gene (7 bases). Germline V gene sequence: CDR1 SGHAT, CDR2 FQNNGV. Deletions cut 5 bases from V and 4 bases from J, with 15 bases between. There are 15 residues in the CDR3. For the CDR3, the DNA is TGTGCCAGCAGCGGGGGGCAGGGGGGTTACAATGAGCAGTTCTTC. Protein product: CASSGGQGGYNEQFF.

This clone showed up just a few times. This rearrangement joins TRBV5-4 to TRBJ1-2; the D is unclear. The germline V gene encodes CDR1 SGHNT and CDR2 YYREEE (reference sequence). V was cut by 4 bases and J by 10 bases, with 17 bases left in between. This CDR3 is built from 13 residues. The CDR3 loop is CASSPSRRSDYTF. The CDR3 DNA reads TGTGCCAGCAGCCCCTCGAGGAGGAGCGACTACACCTTC.

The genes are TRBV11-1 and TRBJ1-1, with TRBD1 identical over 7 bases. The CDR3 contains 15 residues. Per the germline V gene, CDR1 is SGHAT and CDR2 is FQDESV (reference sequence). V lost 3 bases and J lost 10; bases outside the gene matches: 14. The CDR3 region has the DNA TGTGCCAGCAGCTTCGCACAGGGGTCCAAAAGCGGAGCTTTCTTT. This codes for CASSFAQGSKSGAFF.

The CDR3 reads CASSFLTGGETQYF. CDR3 bases: TGTGCCAGCAGTTTCTTGACAGGGGGAGAGACCCAGTACTTC. V usage is TRBV27 and J usage is TRBJ2-5; 9 bases are a match to TRBD1. CDR1 is MNHEY, CDR2 SMNVEV, per germline (reference sequence). Trimming cost V 3 bases and J 4 bases; bases outside gene matches: 3. The CDR3 is 14 amino acids.

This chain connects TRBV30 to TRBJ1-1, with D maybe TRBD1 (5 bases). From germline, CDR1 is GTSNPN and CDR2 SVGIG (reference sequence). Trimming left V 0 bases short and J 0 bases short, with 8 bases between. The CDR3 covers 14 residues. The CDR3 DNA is TGTGCCTGGAGTGTGGGGCGTGTGAACACTGAAGCTTTCTTT. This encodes CAWSVGRVNTEAFF.

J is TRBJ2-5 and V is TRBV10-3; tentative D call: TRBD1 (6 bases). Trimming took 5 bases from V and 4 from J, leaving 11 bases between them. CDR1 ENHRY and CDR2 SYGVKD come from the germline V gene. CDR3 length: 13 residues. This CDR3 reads CAISTGLVETQYF. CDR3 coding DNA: TGTGCCATCAGTACAGGGTTAGTAGAGACCCAGTACTTC.

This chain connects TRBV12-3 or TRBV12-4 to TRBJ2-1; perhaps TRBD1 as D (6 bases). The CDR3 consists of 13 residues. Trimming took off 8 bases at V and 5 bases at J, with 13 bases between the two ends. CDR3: CASLRDNHNEQFF. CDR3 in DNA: TGTGCCAGCCTCCGGGACAACCACAATGAGCAGTTCTTC.

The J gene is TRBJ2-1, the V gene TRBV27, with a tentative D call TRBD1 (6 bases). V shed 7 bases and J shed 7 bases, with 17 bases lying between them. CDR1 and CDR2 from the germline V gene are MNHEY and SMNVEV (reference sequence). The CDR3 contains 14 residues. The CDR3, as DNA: TGTGCCAGCAATCACGGGCAGGGGCGGAATGAGCAGTTCTTC. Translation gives CASNHGQGRNEQFF.

CDR3 DNA: TGTGCCAGCAGTTTGCCCCCCGGGAATGAAAAACTGTTTTTT. This encodes CASSLPPGNEKLFF. The chain links TRBV28 to TRBJ1-4, with D unclear. Germline CDR1 is MDHEN and CDR2 is SYDVKM. This CDR3 is built from 14 residues. Trimming stripped 3 bases from V and 5 bases from J, with 10 bases between.

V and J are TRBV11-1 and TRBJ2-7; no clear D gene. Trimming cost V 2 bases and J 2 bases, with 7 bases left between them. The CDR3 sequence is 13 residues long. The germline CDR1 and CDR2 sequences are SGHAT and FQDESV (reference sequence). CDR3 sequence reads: CASSLRRTYEQYF. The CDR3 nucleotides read TGTGCCAGCAGCTTACGCAGGACCTACGAGCAGTACTTC.

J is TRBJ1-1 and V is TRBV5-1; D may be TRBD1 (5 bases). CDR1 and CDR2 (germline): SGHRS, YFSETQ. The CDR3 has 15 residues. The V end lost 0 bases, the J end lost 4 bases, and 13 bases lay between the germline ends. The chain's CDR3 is CASSLGVTRATEAFF. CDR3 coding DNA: TGCGCCAGCAGCTTGGGGGTTACCAGGGCCACTGAAGCTTTCTTT.

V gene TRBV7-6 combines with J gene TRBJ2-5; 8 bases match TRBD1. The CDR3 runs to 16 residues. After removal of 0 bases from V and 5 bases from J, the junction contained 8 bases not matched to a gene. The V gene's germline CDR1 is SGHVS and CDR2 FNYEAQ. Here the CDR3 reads CASSLAPQGAGETQYF. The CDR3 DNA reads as TGTGCCAGCAGCTTAGCACCCCAGGGGGCTGGGGAGACCCAGTACTTC.

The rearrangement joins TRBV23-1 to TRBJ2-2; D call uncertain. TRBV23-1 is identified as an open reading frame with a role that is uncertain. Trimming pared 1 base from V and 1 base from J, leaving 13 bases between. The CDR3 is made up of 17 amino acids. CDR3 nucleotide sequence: TGCGCCAGCAGTCAATATCGGCTCCAGGAGAACACCGGGGAGCTGTTTTTT. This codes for CASSQYRLQENTGELFF.

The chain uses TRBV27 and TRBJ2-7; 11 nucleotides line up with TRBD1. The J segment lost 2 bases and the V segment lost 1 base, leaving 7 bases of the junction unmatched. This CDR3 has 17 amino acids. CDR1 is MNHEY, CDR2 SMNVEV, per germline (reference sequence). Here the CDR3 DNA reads TGTGCCAGCAGTTTATTCCCACCGGGACAGGGGGCCTACGAGCAGTACTTC. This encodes CASSLFPPGQGAYEQYF.

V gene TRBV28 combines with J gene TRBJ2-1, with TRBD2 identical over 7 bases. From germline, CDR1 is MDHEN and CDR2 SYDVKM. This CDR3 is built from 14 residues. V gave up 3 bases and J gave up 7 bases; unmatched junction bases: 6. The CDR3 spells CASSLAGVSNEQFF. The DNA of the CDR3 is TGTGCCAGCAGTTTGGCGGGAGTATCTAATGAGCAGTTCTTC.

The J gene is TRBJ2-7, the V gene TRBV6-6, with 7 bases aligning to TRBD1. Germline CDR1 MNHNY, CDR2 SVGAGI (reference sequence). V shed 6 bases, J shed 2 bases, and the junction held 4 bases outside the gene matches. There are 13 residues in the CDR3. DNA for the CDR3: TGTGCCAGCAGGCCACAGGGGCCCTACGAGCAGTACTTC. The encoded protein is CASRPQGPYEQYF.

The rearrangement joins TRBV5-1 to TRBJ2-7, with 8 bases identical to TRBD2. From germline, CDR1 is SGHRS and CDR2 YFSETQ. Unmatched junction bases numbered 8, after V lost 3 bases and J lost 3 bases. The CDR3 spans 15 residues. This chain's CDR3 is CASSWTGGNNYEQYF. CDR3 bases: TGCGCCAGCAGCTGGACGGGAGGGAATAACTACGAGCAGTACTTC.

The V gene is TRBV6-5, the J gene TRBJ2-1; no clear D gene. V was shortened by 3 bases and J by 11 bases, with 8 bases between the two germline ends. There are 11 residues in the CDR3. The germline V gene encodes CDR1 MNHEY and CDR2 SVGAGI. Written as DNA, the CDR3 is TGTGCCAGCAGTTATGGTGGCAAGCAGTTCTTC. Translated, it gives CASSYGGKQFF.

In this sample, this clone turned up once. DNA of the CDR3: TGCGCCAGCAGCCAGGGGGAGAAGAATCAGCCCCAGCATTTT. Encoded protein: CASSQGEKNQPQHF. The J gene is TRBJ1-5, the V gene TRBV5-1; 7 bases map to TRBD1. The CDR3 totals 14 residues. Germline V gene sequence: CDR1 SGHRS, CDR2 YFSETQ. The junction had 5 bases not matched to a gene; V was cut back by 4 bases and J by 4 bases. Complete variable domain (other parts from reference TRBV5-1 and TRBJ1-5): KAGVTQTPRYLIKTRGQQVTLSCSPISGHRSVSWYQQTPGQGLQFLFEYFSETQRNKGNFPGRFSGRQFSNSRSEMNVSTLELGDSALYLCASSQGEKNQPQHFGDGTRLSIL.

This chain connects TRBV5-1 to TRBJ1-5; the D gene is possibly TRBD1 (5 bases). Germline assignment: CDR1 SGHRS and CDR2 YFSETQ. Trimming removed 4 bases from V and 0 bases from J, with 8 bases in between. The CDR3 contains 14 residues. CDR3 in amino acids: CASSRGDSNQPQHF. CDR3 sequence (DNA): TGCGCCAGCAGCCGGGGGGATAGCAATCAGCCCCAGCATTTT.

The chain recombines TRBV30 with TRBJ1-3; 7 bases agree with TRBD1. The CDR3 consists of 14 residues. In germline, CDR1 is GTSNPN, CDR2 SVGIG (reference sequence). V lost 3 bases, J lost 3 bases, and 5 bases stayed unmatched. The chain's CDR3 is CAWSRTGGGNTIYF. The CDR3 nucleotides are TGTGCCTGGAGCCGGACAGGCGGTGGAAACACCATATATTTT.

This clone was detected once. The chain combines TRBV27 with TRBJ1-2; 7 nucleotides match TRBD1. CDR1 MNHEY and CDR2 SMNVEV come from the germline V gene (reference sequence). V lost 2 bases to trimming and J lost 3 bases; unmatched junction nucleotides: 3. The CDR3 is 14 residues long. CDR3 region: CASSLRGRDYGYTF. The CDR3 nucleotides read TGTGCCAGCAGTTTAAGGGGGCGGGACTATGGCTACACCTTC.

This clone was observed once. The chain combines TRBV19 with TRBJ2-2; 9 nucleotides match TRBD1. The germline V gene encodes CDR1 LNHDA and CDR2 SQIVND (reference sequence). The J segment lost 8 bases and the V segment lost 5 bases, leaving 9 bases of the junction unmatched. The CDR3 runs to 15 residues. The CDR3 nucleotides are TGTGCCAGTAGTTACAGGGGGCGCCGGGTTGGGGAGCTGTTTTTT. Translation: CASSYRGRRVGELFF. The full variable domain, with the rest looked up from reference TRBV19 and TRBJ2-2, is DGGITQSPKYLFRKEGQNVTLSCEQNLNHDAMYWYRQDPGQGLRLIYYSQIVNDFQKGDIAEGYSVSREKKESFPLTVTSAQKNPTAFYLCASSYRGRRVGELFFGEGSRLTVL.

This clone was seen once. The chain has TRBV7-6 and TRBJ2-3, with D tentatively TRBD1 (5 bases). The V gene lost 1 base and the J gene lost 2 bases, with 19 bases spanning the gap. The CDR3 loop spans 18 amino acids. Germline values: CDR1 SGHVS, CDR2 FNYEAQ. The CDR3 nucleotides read TGTGCCAGCAGCTTAGGACGGTCAGGGAACCCTTACACAGATACGCAGTATTTT. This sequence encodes CASSLGRSGNPYTDTQYF.

CDR3: CASSAGTGGTDTQYF. CDR3 bases: TGTGCCAGCAGCGCCGGGACAGGGGGCACAGATACGCAGTATTTT. This chain joins TRBV2 and TRBJ2-3; 10 nucleotides match TRBD1. This CDR3 has 15 residues. Germline trimming cut 6 bases from V and 1 base from J; bases unmatched to any gene: 4. Germline CDR1 and CDR2: SNHLY and FYNNEI.

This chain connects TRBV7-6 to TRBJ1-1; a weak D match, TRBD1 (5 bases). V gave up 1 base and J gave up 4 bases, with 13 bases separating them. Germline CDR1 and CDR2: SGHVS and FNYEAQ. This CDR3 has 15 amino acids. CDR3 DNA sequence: TGTGCCAGCAGCTTAGACCAGGGCCGTGTCACTGAAGCTTTCTTT. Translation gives CASSLDQGRVTEAFF.

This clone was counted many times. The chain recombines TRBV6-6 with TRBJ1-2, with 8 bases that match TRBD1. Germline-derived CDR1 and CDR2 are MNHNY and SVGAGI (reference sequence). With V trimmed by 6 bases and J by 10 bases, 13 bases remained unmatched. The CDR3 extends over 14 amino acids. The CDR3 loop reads CASSLNDRGKNYTF. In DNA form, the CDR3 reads TGTGCCAGCAGCCTTAACGACAGGGGTAAAAACTACACCTTC.

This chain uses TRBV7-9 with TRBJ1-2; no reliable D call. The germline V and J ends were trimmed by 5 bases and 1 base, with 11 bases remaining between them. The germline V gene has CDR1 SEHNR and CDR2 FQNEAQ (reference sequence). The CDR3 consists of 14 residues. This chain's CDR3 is CASSPAIINYGYTF. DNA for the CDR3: TGTGCCAGCAGCCCCGCTATCATTAACTATGGCTACACCTTC.

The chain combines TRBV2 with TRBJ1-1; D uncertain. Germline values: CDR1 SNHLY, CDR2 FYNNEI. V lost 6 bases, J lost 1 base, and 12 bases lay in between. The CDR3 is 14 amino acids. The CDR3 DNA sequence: TGTGCCAGCAGCGCCGGGATAGCGAACACTGAAGCTTTCTTT. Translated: CASSAGIANTEAFF.

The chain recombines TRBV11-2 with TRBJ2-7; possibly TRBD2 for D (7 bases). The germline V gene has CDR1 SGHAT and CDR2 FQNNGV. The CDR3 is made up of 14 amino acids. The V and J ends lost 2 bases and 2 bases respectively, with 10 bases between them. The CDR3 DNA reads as TGTGCCAGCAGCTTAATGCGGGGGCCCTACGAGCAGTACTTC. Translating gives CASSLMRGPYEQYF.

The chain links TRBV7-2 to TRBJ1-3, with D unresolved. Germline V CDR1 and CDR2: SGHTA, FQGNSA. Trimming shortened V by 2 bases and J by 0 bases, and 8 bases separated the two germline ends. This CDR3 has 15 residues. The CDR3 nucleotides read TGTGCCAGCAGCTTAAGCTCAATCTCTGGAAACACCATATATTTT. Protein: CASSLSSISGNTIYF. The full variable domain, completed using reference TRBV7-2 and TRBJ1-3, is GAGVSQSPSNKVTEKGKDVELRCDPISGHTALYWYRQSLGQGLEFLIYFQGNSAPDKSGLPSDRFSAERTGGSVSTLTIQRTQQEDSAVYLCASSLSSISGNTIYFGEGSWLTVV.